What follows is one T cell receptor beta chain and its context. Germline loops: CDR1 MNHEY, CDR2 SVGAGI. The CDR3 spans 11 residues. V lost 5 bases and J 12 bases, leaving 13 bases between the germline ends. The data originate from a study of blood T cell repertoires in COVID-19. Original methodology: Reference gene primer amplification in the assay estimated nucleated cell counts. The data were produced by immunoSEQ multiplex PCR, yet TCRdb's version contains in-frame clones alone and is incomplete. The D gene and trimming were derived from the DNA, and the V and J assignments and clone size from that table. Altogether some 200,000 clones are present, over 75% being singletons, with the ten largest covering 0.45% to 0.65%.

Sequenced input: peripheral blood. The chain is built from TRBV6-5 and TRBJ1-1, with no clear D. This clonotype originated in a man in his forties or fifties with acute or convalescent COVID-19. The CDR3 DNA reads as TGTGCCAGCAGTACCCCAGGTCCAACTTTCTTT. It yields the protein CASSTPGPTFF.